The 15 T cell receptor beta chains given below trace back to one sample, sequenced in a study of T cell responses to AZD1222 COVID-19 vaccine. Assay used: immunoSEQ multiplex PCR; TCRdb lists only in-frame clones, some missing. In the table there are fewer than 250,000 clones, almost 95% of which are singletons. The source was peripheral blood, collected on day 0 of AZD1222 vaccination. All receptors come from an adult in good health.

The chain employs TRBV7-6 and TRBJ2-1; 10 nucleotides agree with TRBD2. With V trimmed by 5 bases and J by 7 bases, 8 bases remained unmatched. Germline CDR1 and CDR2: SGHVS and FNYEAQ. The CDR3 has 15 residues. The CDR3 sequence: CASSLLAGAPNEQFF. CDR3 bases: TGTGCCAGCAGCCTTCTAGCGGGGGCTCCGAATGAGCAGTTCTTC.

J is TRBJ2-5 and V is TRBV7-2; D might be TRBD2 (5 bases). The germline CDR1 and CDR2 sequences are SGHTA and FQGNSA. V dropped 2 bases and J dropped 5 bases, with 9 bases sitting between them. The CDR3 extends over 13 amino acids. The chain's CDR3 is CASSLNRGETQYF. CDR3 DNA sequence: TGTGCCAGCAGCTTAAATAGAGGGGAGACCCAGTACTTC.

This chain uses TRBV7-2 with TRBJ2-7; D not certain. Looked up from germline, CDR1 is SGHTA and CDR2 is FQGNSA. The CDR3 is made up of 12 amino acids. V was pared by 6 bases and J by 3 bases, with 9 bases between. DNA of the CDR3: TGTGCCAGCAGGGGTAGGCGCTACGAGCAGTACTTC. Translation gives CASRGRRYEQYF.

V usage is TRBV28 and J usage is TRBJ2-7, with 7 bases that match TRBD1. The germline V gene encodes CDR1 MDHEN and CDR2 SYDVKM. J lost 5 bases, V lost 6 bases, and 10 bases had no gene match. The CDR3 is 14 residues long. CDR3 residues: CASSSPNTGDEQYF. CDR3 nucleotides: TGTGCCAGCAGCTCACCCAATACAGGGGACGAGCAGTACTTC.

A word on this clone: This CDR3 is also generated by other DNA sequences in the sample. CDR3 DNA: TGCGCCAGCAGGAGACAGGACGGTTACGAGCAGTACTTC. Residues: CASRRQDGYEQYF. The chain has TRBV5-1 and TRBJ2-7, with D possibly TRBD1 on 6 matching bases. CDR1 is SGHRS and CDR2 is YFSETQ in the germline V gene. V was shortened by 5 bases and J by 4 bases, with 13 bases between the two germline ends. The length of the CDR3 is 13 residues.

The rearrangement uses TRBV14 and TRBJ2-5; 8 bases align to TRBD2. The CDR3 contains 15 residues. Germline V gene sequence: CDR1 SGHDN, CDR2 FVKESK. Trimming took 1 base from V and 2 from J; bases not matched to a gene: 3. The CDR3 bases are TGTGCCAGCAGCCAAGTGCGGGGGGTACAAGAGACCCAGTACTTC. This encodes CASSQVRGVQETQYF.

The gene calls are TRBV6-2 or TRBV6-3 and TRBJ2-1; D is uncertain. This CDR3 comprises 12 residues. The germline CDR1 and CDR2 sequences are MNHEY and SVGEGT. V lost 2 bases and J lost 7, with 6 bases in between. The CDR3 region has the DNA TGTGCCAGCAGTTACCGGGCTAATGAGCAGTTCTTC. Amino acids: CASSYRANEQFF.

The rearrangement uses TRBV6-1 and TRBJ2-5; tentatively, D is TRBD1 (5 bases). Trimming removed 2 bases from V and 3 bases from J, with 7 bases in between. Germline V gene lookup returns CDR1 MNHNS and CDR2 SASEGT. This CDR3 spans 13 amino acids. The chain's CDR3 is CASSEQGKETQYF. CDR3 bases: TGTGCCAGCAGTGAACAGGGAAAAGAGACCCAGTACTTC.

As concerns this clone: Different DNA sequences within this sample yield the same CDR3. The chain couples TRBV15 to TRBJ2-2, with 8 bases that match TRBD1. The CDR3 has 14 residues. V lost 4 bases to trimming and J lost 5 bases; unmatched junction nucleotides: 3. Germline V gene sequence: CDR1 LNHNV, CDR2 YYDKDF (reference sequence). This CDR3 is CATSIRTGTGELFF. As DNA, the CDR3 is TGTGCCACCAGCATCAGGACAGGGACCGGGGAGCTGTTTTTT.

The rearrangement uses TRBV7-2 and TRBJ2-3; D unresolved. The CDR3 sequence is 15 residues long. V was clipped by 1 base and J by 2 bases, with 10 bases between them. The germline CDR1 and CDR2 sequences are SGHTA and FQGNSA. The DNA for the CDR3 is TGTGCCAGCAGCTTAGTGTTAGTTAACACAGATACGCAGTATTTT. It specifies CASSLVLVNTDTQYF.

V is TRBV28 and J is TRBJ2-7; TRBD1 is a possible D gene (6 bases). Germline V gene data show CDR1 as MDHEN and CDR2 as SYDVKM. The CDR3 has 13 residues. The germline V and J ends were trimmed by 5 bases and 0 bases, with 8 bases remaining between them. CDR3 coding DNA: TGTGCCAGCAGTGGGACATCCTCCTACGAGCAGTACTTC. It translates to CASSGTSSYEQYF. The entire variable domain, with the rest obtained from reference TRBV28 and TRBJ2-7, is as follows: DVKVTQSSRYLVKRTGEKVFLECVQDMDHENMFWYRQDPGLGLRLIYFSYDVKMKEKGDIPEGYSVSREKKERFSLILESASTNQTSMYLCASSGTSSYEQYFGPGTRLTVT.

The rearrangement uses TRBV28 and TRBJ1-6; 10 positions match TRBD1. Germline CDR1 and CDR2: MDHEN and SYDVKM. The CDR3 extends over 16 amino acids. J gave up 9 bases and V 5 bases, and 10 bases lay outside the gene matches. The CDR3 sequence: CASSPFRQGAISPLHF. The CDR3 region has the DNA TGTGCCAGCAGTCCATTTAGACAGGGGGCAATTTCACCCCTCCACTTT. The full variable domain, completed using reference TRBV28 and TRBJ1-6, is DVKVTQSSRYLVKRTGEKVFLECVQDMDHENMFWYRQDPGLGLRLIYFSYDVKMKEKGDIPEGYSVSREKKERFSLILESASTNQTSMYLCASSPFRQGAISPLHFGNGTRLTVT.

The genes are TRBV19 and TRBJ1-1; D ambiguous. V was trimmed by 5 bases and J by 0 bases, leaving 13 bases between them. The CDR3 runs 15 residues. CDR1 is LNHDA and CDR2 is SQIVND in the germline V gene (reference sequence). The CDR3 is CASSPRVLMNTEAFF. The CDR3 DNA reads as TGTGCCAGTAGTCCCCGAGTTCTGATGAACACTGAAGCTTTCTTT.

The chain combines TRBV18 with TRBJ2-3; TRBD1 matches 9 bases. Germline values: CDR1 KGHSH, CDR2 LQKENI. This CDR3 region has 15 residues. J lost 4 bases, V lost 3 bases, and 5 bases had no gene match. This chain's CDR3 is CASSPLRTGADTQYF. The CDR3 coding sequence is TGTGCCAGCTCACCTCTTAGGACAGGGGCAGATACGCAGTATTTT.

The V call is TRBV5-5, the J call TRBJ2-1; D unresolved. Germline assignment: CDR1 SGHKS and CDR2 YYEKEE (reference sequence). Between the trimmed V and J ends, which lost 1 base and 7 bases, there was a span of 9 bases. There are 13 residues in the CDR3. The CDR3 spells CASSLWFGNEQFF. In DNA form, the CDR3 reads TGTGCCAGCAGCTTGTGGTTTGGGAATGAGCAGTTCTTC.